This T cell receptor beta chain is drawn from a study of identical twins. Study results and caveats: Invariant populations such as MAIT and iNKT cells could partly muddle zero-insertion analyses. Cord blood beta clonotypes that were abundant carried fewer insertions, and memory repertoires showed no such trend.

This clonotype was observed many times. What it binds is not known. Template switching introduced a universal primer site, and the cDNA bore unique molecular identifiers. TCRdb recomputed calls from the 5' RACE reads with MiXCR, one row per CDR3 protein. The repertoire consists of about 920,000 distinct CDR3 sequences, with around an eighth occurring once and the leading ten covering around 1.5%. The V segment lost 3 bases and the J segment 6 bases; nucleotides outside the gene matches: 4. The CDR3 is 13 residues long. Germline-derived CDR1 and CDR2 are SGHRS and YFSETQ. The same specimen was also included in a second study, on yellow fever vaccine responses in identical twins.

The chain is built from TRBV5-1 and TRBJ2-7, with TRBD2 matching 9 bases. The sample consisted of PBMCs. The TCR sequence derives from a woman aged 18-29 years in good health. In nucleotides, the CDR3 is TGCGCCAGCAGCTGGACTAGCGCAAGCGAGCAGTACTTC. It is translated as CASSWTSASEQYF.